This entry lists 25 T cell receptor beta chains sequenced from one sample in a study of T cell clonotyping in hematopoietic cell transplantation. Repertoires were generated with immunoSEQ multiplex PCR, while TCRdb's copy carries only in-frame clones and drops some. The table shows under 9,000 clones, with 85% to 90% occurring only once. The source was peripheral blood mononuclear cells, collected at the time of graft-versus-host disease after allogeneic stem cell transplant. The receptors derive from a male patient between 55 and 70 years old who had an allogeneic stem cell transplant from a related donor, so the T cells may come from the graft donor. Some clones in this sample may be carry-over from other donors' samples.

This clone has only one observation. The CDR3 sequence is CASSTVNTGKTEAFF. For the CDR3, the DNA is TGTGCCAGCAGTACTGTAAACACGGGGAAAACTGAAGCTTTCTTT. The rearrangement uses TRBV6-1 and TRBJ1-1; no clear D. The CDR3 runs 15 residues. Germline-derived CDR1 and CDR2 are MNHNS and SASEGT. Trimming stripped 5 bases from V and 5 bases from J, with 18 bases between.

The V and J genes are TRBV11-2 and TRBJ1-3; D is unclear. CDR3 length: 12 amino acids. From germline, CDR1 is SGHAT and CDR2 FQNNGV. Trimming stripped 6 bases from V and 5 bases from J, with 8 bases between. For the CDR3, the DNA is TGTGCCAGCAGGGACTCGAGAAACACCATATATTTT. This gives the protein CASRDSRNTIYF.

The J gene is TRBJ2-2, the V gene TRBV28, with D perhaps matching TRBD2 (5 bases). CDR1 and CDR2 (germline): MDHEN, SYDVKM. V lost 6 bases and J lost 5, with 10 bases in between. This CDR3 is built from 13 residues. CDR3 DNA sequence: TGTGCCAGCAGAGTCCGGGAAACCGGGGAGCTGTTTTTT. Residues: CASRVRETGELFF.

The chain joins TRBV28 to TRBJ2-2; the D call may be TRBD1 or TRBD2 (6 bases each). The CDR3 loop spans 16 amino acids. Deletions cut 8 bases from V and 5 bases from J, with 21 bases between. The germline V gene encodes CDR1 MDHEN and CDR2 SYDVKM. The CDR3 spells CASQPPGAGRTGELFF. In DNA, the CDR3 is TGTGCCAGCCAACCCCCGGGGGCAGGGAGGACCGGGGAGCTGTTTTTT. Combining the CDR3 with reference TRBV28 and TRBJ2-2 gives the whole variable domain DVKVTQSSRYLVKRTGEKVFLECVQDMDHENMFWYRQDPGLGLRLIYFSYDVKMKEKGDIPEGYSVSREKKERFSLILESASTNQTSMYLCASQPPGAGRTGELFFGEGSRLTVL.

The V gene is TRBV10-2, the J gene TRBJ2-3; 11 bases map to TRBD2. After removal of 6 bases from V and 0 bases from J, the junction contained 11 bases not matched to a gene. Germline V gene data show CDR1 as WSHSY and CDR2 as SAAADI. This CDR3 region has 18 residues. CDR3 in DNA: TGCGCCAGCAGATCTCCTAGCGGGGGGAGGTCTAGCACAGATACGCAGTATTTT. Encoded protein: CASRSPSGGRSSTDTQYF.

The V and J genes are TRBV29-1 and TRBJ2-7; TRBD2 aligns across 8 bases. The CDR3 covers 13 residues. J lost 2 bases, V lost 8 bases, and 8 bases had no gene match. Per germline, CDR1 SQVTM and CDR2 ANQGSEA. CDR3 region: CSSGGGTTYEQYF. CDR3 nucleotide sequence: TGCAGCTCGGGAGGGGGGACCACCTACGAGCAGTACTTC.

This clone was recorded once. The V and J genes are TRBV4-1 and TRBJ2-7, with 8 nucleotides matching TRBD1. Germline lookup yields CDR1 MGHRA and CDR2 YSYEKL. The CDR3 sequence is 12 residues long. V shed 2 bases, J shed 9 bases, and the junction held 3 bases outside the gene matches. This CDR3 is CASSQPQGGQYF. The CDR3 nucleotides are TGCGCCAGCAGCCAACCACAGGGGGGGCAGTACTTC.

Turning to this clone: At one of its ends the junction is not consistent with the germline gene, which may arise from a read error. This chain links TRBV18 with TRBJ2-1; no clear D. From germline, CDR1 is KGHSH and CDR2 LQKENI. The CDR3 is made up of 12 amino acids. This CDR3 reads CASSPSDNEQFF. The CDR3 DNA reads TGTGCCAGCTCACCCTCCGACAATGAGCAGTTCTTC.

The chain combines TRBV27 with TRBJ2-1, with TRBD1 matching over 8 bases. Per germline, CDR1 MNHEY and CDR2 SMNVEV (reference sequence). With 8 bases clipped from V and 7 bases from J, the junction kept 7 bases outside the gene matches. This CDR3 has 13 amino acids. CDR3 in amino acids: CASAGQGNNEQFF. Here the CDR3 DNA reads TGTGCCAGCGCCGGACAGGGTAATAATGAGCAGTTCTTC.

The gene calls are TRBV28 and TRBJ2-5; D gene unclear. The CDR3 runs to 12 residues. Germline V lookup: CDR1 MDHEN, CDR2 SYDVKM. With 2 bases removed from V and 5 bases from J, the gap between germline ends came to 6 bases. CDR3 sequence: CASSLHGETQYF. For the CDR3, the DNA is TGTGCCAGCAGTTTACACGGGGAGACCCAGTACTTC.

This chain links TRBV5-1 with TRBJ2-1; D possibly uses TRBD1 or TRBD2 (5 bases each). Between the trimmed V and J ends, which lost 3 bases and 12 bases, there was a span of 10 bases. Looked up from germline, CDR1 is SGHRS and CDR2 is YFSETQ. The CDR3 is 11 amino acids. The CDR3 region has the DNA TGCGCCAGCAGCTGGGACGGACCGCAGTTCTTC. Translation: CASSWDGPQFF.

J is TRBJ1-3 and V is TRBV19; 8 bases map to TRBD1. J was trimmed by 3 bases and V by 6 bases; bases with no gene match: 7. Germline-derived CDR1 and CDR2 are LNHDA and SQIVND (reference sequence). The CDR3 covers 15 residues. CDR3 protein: CASSPTGDIGNTIYF. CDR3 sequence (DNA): TGTGCCAGTAGCCCGACAGGGGACATTGGAAACACCATATATTTT.

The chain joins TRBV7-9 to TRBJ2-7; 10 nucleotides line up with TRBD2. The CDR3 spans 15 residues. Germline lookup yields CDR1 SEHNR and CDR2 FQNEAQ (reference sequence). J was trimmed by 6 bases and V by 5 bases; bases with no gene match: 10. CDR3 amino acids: CASSPPTSGEGEQYF. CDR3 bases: TGTGCCAGCAGCCCCCCTACTAGCGGGGAAGGCGAGCAGTACTTC.

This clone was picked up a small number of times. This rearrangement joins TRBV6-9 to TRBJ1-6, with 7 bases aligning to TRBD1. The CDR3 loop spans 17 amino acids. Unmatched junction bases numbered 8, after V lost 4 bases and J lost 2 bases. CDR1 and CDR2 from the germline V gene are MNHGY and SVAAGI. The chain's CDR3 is CASSSKQGSAYNSPLHF. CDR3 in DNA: TGTGCCAGCAGTTCAAAACAGGGGAGTGCCTATAATTCACCCCTCCACTTT.

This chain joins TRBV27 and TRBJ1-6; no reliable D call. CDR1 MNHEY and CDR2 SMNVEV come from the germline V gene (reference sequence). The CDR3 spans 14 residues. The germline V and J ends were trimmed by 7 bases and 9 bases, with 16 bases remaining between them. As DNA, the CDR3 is TGTGCCAGCAACCCAAGTGGGATGAGTTCACCCCTCCACTTT. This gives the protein CASNPSGMSSPLHF.

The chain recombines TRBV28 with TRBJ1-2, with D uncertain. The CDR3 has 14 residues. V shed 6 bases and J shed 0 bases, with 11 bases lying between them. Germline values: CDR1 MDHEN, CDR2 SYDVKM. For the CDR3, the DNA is TGTGCCAGCAGGAGAGGTTCGGCTAACTATGGCTACACCTTC. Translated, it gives CASRRGSANYGYTF.

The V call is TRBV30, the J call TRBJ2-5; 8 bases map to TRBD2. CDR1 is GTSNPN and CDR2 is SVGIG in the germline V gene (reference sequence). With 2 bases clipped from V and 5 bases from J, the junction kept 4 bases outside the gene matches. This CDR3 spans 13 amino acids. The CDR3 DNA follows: TGTGCCTGGAGTACGGGGGGGGAGGAGACCCAGTACTTC. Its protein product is CAWSTGGEETQYF.

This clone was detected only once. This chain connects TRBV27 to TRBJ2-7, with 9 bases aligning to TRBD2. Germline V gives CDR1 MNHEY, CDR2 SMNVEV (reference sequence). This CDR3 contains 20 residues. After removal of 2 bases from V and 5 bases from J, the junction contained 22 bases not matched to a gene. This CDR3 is CASSLTPEQGWGSGGDEQYF. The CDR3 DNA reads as TGTGCCAGCAGTTTAACCCCTGAACAGGGATGGGGTAGCGGGGGTGACGAGCAGTACTTC.

This CDR3 reads CASNPGTGTDEQYF. The CDR3 nucleotides read TGTGCCAGCAACCCCGGGACAGGGACCGACGAGCAGTACTTC. The chain uses TRBV2 and TRBJ2-7; 9 bases map to TRBD1. CDR1 SNHLY and CDR2 FYNNEI come from the germline V gene. With V trimmed by 7 bases and J by 5 bases, 9 bases remained unmatched. The CDR3 is made up of 14 amino acids.

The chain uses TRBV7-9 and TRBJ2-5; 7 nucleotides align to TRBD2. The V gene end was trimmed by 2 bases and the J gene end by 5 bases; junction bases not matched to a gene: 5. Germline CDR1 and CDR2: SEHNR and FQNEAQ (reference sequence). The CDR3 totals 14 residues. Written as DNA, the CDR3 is TGTGCCAGCAGCTTACTCGGGGGGACGGAGACCCAGTACTTC. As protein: CASSLLGGTETQYF.

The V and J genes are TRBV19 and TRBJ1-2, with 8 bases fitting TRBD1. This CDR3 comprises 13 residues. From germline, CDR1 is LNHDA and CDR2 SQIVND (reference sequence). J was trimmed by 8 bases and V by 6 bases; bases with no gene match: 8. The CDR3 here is CASRTGASLGYTF. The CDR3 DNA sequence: TGTGCCAGTAGGACAGGGGCCTCATTGGGCTACACCTTC.

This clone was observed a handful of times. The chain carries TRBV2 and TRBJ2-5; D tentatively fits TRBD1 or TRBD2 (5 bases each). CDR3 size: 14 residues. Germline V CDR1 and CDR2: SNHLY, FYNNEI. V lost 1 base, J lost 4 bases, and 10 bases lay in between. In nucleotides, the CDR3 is TGTGCCAGCAGTGAAGGGGGGATCGGAGAGACCCAGTACTTC. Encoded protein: CASSEGGIGETQYF.

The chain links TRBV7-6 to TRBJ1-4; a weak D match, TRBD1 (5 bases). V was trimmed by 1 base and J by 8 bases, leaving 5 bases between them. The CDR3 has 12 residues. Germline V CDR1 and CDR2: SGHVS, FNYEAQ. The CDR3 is CASSLGGEKLFF. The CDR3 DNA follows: TGTGCCAGCAGCTTAGGGGGGGAAAAACTGTTTTTT.

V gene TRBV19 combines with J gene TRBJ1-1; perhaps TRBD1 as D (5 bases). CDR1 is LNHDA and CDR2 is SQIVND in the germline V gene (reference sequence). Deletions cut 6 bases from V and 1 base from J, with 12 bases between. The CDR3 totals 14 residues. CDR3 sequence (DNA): TGTGCCAGTAGCACTCAGGGCAAGAACACTGAAGCTTTCTTT. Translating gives CASSTQGKNTEAFF.

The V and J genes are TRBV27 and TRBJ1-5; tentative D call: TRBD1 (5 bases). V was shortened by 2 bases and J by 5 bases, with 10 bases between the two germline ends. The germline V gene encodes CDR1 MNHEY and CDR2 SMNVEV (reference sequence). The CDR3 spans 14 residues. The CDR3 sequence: CASSLNGGYQPQHF. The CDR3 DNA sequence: TGTGCCAGCAGTTTAAACGGGGGATATCAGCCCCAGCATTTT.